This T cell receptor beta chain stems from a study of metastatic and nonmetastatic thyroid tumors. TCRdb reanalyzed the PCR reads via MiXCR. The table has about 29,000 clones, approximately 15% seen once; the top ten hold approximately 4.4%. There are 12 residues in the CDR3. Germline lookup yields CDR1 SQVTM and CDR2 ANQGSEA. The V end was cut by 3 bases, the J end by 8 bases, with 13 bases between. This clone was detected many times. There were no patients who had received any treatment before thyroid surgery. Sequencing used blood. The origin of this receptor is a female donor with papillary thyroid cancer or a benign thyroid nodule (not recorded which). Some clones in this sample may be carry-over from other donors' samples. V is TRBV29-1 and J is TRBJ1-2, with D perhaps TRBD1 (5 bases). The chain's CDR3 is CSVERGRGGYTF. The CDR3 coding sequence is TGCAGCGTTGAGCGGGGTAGGGGCGGCTACACCTTC.